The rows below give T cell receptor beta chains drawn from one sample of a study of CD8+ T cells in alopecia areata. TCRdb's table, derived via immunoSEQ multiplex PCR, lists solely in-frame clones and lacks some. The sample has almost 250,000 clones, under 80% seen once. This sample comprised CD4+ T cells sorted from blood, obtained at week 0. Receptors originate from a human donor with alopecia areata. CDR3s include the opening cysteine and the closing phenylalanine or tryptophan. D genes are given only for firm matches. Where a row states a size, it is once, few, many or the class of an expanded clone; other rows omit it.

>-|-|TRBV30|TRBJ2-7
TGTGCCGGGAGGAGTAGGGGCTACGAGCAGTACTTC
CAGRSRGYEQYF
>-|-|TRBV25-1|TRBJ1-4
TGTGCCAGCAGTGAACAGAGGACTAATGAAAAACTGTTTTTT
CASSEQRTNEKLFF
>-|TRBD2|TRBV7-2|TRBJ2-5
TGTGCCAGCAGCTTAGGAGGAGCGGGGGCCTTAAAGGGGACGTACTTC
CASSLGGAGALKGTYF
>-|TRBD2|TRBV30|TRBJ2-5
TGTGCCTGGAGTGTCCCCAGCGGGGGGCCTTGGGAGACCCAGTACTTC
CAWSVPSGGPWETQYF
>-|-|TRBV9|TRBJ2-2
TGTGCCAGCAGCGCGCGAGTGGGGGCCGGCGGGGAGCTGTTTTTT
CASSARVGAGGELFF
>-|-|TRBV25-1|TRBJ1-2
TGTGCCAGCAGTCCCCGGACCCAGAGGAGCTATGGCTACACCTTC
CASSPRTQRSYGYTF
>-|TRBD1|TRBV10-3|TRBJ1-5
TGTGCCACCAGTGGCGGACAGGGCAATCAGCCCCAGCATTTT
CATSGGQGNQPQHF
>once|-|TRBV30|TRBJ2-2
TGTGCCTGGAGGCTACAGGGCAACGGGGAGCTGTTTTTT
CAWRLQGNGELFF
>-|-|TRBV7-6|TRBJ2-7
TGTGCCAGCAGCTTAGCTTTTGCAACAGTTCACGAGCAGTACTTC
CASSLAFATVHEQYF
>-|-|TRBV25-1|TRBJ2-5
TGTGCCAGCTCTACAACCGGGAACCTGGAAGAGACCCAGTACTTC
CASSTTGNLEETQYF
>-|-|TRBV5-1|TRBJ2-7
TGCGCCAGCAGCAGGGCGGGACAGAGCTCCTACGAGCAGTACTTC
CASSRAGQSSYEQYF
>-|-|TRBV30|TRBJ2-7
TGTGCCCAAGGGTCCCTTTACGAGCAGTACTTC
CAQGSLYEQYF
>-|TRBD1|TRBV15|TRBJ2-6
TGTGCCACCAGCAGGAGGGGGACAGTCTCTGGGGCCAACGTCCTGACTTTC
CATSRRGTVSGANVLTF
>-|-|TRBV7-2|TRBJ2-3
TGTGCCAGCAGCCTTGGGGCAGATACGCAGTATTTT
CASSLGADTQYF
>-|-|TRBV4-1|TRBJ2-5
TGCGCCAGCAGCCAACTAGCCGGAGAGACCCAGTACTTC
CASSQLAGETQYF
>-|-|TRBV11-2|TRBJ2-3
TGTGCCAGCAGCTTAGTGCAGCTTAGCACAGATACGCAGTATTTT
CASSLVQLSTDTQYF
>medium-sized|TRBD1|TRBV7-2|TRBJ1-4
TGTGCCAGCAGCTTAGGACGGGACAGAAGGGGTTTT
CASSLGRDRRGF
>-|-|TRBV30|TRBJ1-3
TGTGCCTGGGGACCCATCGGAAACACCATATATTTT
CAWGPIGNTIYF
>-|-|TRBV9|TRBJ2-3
TGTGCCAGCAGCGTAGGGGGGAGAGATACGCAGTATTTT
CASSVGGRDTQYF
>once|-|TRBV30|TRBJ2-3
TGTGCCTGGAGAGTCGCGGGGCCGAACACAGATACGCAGTATTTT
CAWRVAGPNTDTQYF
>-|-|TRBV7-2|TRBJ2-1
TGTGCCAGCAGCACCTCTAGGGACTCCTACAATGAGCAGTTCTTC
CASSTSRDSYNEQFF
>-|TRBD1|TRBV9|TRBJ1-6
TGTGCCAGCAGCCTTGGGGACAGTAATTCACCCCTCCACTTT
CASSLGDSNSPLHF
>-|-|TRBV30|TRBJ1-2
TGTGCCTGGAGTCCAAGGACATTCCCCCTTAAGAGCTACACCTTC
CAWSPRTFPLKSYTF
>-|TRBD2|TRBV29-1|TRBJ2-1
TGCAGCGTTGAAGGGACTAGCACGGCTGAGCAGTTCTTC
CSVEGTSTAEQFF
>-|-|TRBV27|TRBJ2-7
TGTGCCAGCAGTTTATGGCTACGGGGCAATTCCTACGAGCAGTACTTC
CASSLWLRGNSYEQYF
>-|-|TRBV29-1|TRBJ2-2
TGCAGCGTTTATGGCCCCTTGAACACCGGGGAGCTGTTTTTT
CSVYGPLNTGELFF
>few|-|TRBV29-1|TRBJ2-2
TGCAGCGTTGGGACAGGGAGGGCCGGGGAGCTGTTTTTT
CSVGTGRAGELFF
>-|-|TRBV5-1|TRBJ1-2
TGCGCCAGCAGCTTGGAGCCAGGGTACTATGGCTACACCTTC
CASSLEPGYYGYTF
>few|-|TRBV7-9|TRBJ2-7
TGTGCCAGCAGCTTTGACGCTGCGTCCTACGAGCAGTACTTC
CASSFDAASYEQYF
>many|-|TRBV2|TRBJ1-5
TGTGCCAGCAGTGAAGATGGGGGCAGCAATCAGCCCCAGCATTTT
CASSEDGGSNQPQHF
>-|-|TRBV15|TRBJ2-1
TGTGCCACCAGCAGAGATCTGAGATTATCCTACAATGAGCAGTTCTTC
CATSRDLRLSYNEQFF
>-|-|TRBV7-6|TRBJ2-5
TGTGCCAGCAGCCAAAAAAGCAGGACAGTGTCAGAGACCCAGTACTTC
CASSQKSRTVSETQYF
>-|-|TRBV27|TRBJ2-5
TGTGCCAGCAGCAAGAGACTGACAGGCCAAGAGACCCAGTACTTC
CASSKRLTGQETQYF
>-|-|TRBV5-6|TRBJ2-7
TGTGCCAGCAGCTTGGGGAAGGAGCAGTACTTC
CASSLGKEQYF
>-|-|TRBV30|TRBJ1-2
TGTGCCTACCTTCTAAGGGGATCACCCTATGGCTACACCTTC
CAYLLRGSPYGYTF
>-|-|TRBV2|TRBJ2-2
TGTGCCAGCAACCCGCGGGGCGTGCCCGGGGAGCTGTTTTTT
CASNPRGVPGELFF
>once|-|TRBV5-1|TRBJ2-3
TGCGCCAGCAGCTTGGATCCACACACAGATACGCAGTATTTT
CASSLDPHTDTQYF
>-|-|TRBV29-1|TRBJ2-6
TGCAGCGTTGAACGGGGTTCTGGGGCCAACGTCCTGACTTTC
CSVERGSGANVLTF
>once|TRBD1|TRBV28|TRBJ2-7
TGTGCCAGCAGCGACAGGGGATGGGAGCAGTACTTC
CASSDRGWEQYF
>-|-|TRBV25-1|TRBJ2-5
TGTGCCAGCAGTGTAGGCCTACCAGAGACCCAGTACTTC
CASSVGLPETQYF
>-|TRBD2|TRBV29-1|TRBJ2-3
TGCAGCGTTGCTAGCGGGGGGGCCAATACGCAGTATTTT
CSVASGGANTQYF
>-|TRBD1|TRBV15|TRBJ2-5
TGTGCCACCAGCAGGGCCCAGGGGGCAGCGGAGACCCAGTACTTC
CATSRAQGAAETQYF
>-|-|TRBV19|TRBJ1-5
TGTGCCAGTGGGCCCCTGGCCGATCAGCCCCAGCATTTT
CASGPLADQPQHF